Here is one T cell receptor (beta chain) with its context. The antigen remains unidentified. PCR amplification relied on 60 Vbeta primers (plus 13 Jbeta primers). Clones were sequenced by immunoSEQ multiplex PCR, and TCRdb holds only the in-frame ones, with some missing. The table shows 150,000 to 200,000 clones, with under 80% occurring only once. The data stem from a study of cytomegalovirus exposure and HLA in healthy donors. The wider study: Tens of millions of unique TCRs from HLA-typed donors made up an early data release. Study-wide points: Follow-up analysis found HLA locus-dependent TCR association rates, highest for DRB1 and lowest for HLA-C.

The sequencing sample was made of PBMCs. This TCR derives from a woman in her 30s in good health and CMV-seropositive.

This chain's CDR3 is CASSTGPSSYNEQFF. The CDR3 DNA sequence: TGTGCCAGCAGCACAGGACCCTCCTCCTACAATGAGCAGTTCTTC. The chain couples TRBV6-5 to TRBJ2-1, with a tentative D call TRBD1 (5 bases). V gave up 6 bases and J gave up 0 bases, with 12 bases separating them. The CDR3 consists of 15 residues. Germline CDR1 MNHEY, CDR2 SVGAGI.